These T cell receptor beta chains were read from a single sample in a study of blood T cell repertoires in COVID-19. Some clones are missing from TCRdb's copy, which holds only in-frame ones; the method was immunoSEQ multiplex PCR. The table includes 95,000 to 150,000 clones, 80% to 85% detected once. Sequenced sample: PBMCs or T cells enriched from blood (not recorded which). The source is a woman in her 30s who had recovered from COVID-19. CDR3s include the opening cysteine and the closing phenylalanine or tryptophan. The D gene is left open where the match is weak. Clone size is stated in some rows and not others, as once, few, many or a class when expanded.

V	size	D	J	CDR3	DNA
TRBV6-4	.	TRBD2	TRBJ2-2	CASSDAPGLAGGTGELFF	TGTGCCAGCAGTGACGCCCCGGGACTAGCGGGGGGTACCGGGGAGCTGTTTTTT
TRBV27	.	.	TRBJ2-1	CASSSHLGREVF	TGTGCCAGCAGTTCTCACCTGGGAAGGGAGGTCTTC
TRBV19	once	.	TRBJ2-5	CASKDGSAWEETQYF	TGTGCCAGTAAGGACGGTTCGGCCTGGGAGGAGACCCAGTACTTC
TRBV2	.	TRBD1	TRBJ1-5	CASRGTAPNQPQHF	TGTGCCAGCAGGGGGACAGCTCCAAATCAGCCCCAGCATTTT
TRBV6-5	.	.	TRBJ1-2	CASSQAGTYGYTF	TGTGCCAGCAGTCAGGCCGGGACATATGGCTACACCTTC
TRBV2	.	TRBD2	TRBJ2-1	CASSDGLAGGLPEYNEQFF	TGTGCCAGCAGTGATGGTCTAGCGGGAGGGTTACCGGAGTACAATGAGCAGTTCTTC
TRBV9	.	TRBD1	TRBJ1-2	CASSVGRYSDRDDYGYTF	TGTGCCAGCAGCGTAGGAAGATATTCGGACAGGGATGACTATGGCTACACCTTC
TRBV7-2	.	.	TRBJ2-4	CASSPTSLAKNIQYF	TGTGCCAGCAGCCCGACTAGTCTTGCCAAAAACATTCAGTACTTC
TRBV7-2	few	.	TRBJ2-7	CASSLHGSYEQYF	TGTGCCAGCAGCTTACACGGGTCCTACGAGCAGTACTTC
TRBV5-8	.	.	TRBJ1-5	CASSLGAVSGQPQHF	TGTGCCAGCAGCTTGGGGGCAGTATCAGGTCAGCCCCAGCATTTT
TRBV4-2	medium-sized	TRBD1	TRBJ1-6	CASSQGQENSPLHF	TGTGCCAGCAGCCAGGGACAGGAAAATTCACCCCTCCACTTT
TRBV28	.	.	TRBJ1-1	CAYRAGAKTEAFF	TGTGCCTACAGGGCAGGAGCGAAAACTGAAGCTTTCTTT
TRBV4-1	.	.	TRBJ2-7	CASSHEWGALYEQYF	TGCGCCAGCAGCCATGAGTGGGGAGCCCTCTACGAGCAGTACTTC
TRBV7-9	few	TRBD1	TRBJ2-1	CASSLGQGGYNEQFF	TGTGCCAGCAGCTTAGGACAGGGTGGATACAATGAGCAGTTCTTC
TRBV6-4	.	.	TRBJ2-2	CASSDGAGNTGELFF	TGTGCCAGCAGTGACGGTGCGGGAAATACCGGGGAGCTGTTTTTT
TRBV7-9	once	TRBD2	TRBJ2-3	CASSLTGGADTQYF	TGTGCCAGCAGCTTAACGGGAGGGGCAGATACGCAGTATTTT
TRBV6-2/TRBV6-3	.	.	TRBJ1-1	CASSPPGSNTEAFF	TGTGCCAGCAGTCCCCCAGGATCGAACACTGAAGCTTTCTTT
TRBV28	.	TRBD1	TRBJ1-2	CASSSPGGADYGYTF	TGTGCCAGCAGTTCACCAGGGGGCGCGGACTATGGCTACACCTTC
TRBV2	.	.	TRBJ1-5	CASSSTGRSNQPQHF	TGTGCCAGCAGCTCCACAGGGAGAAGCAATCAGCCCCAGCATTTT
TRBV6-5	.	TRBD1	TRBJ1-3	CASSRQGGYRNTIYF	TGTGCCAGCAGTCGACAGGGGGGATATCGAAACACCATATATTTT
TRBV7-2	.	TRBD1	TRBJ1-5	CASSLGGQGIRPQHF	TGTGCCAGCAGCTTAGGAGGACAGGGGATACGGCCCCAGCATTTT
TRBV28	.	TRBD2	TRBJ2-1	CASSFGGGRRNEQFF	TGTGCCAGCAGTTTTGGGGGGGGGAGGAGGAATGAGCAGTTCTTC
TRBV4-1	.	TRBD1	TRBJ2-1	CASSYRTGLNNEQFF	TGCGCCAGCAGCTACCGGACAGGGCTAAACAATGAGCAGTTCTTC
TRBV5-6	once	.	TRBJ1-4	CASSFGRANEKLFF	TGTGCCAGCAGCTTCGGCAGGGCCAATGAAAAACTGTTTTTT
TRBV19	.	TRBD2	TRBJ2-1	CASSWGGSLGEQFF	TGTGCCAGTAGTTGGGGCGGGAGCTTGGGTGAGCAGTTCTTC
TRBV6-1	few	TRBD2	TRBJ2-3	CASSERPSGRGPSTDTQYF	TGTGCCAGCAGTGAAAGGCCTAGCGGGAGGGGTCCTAGCACAGATACGCAGTATTTT
TRBV19	few	TRBD1	TRBJ2-7	CASGTGSYEQYF	TGTGCCAGTGGGACAGGTTCCTACGAGCAGTACTTC
TRBV9	.	.	TRBJ2-7	CANSHGASYEQYF	TGTGCCAACTCGCATGGGGCCTCCTACGAGCAGTACTTC
TRBV7-2	once	.	TRBJ2-3	CASSLVGSTDTQYF	TGTGCCAGCAGCTTAGTTGGCAGTACAGATACGCAGTATTTT
TRBV28	.	TRBD2	TRBJ2-1	CASSLGLAASYNEQFF	TGTGCCAGCAGTTTAGGGCTAGCGGCCTCCTACAATGAGCAGTTCTTC